This T cell receptor beta chain was observed in a study of blood T cell repertoires in COVID-19. About the research overall: COVID-19 samples from acute and convalescent phases originated in the United States, Italy and Spain. PBMCs, B-cell-depleted T cells, or T cells were the source of the cDNA or gDNA that made up the material.

The CDR3 loop spans 13 amino acids. V gave up 5 bases and J gave up 4 bases, with 7 bases separating them. Germline loops: CDR1 SGHDT, CDR2 YYEEEE. As processed by the authors: Estimated nucleated cell counts came from reference gene primer amplification. TCRdb keeps only in-frame clones here, not all; method: immunoSEQ multiplex PCR. The DNA gave D and trimming, while V, J and clone size come from that table. The sample lists just over 60,000 clones; 70% to 85% were seen once. Sequencing was done on a sample of peripheral blood. The sequence was obtained from a man in his fifties or sixties with acute or convalescent COVID-19. The J gene is TRBJ1-6, the V gene TRBV5-6; D gene ambiguous. CDR3 protein: CASRTRYNSPLHF. CDR3 DNA sequence: TGTGCCAGCAGAACACGATATAATTCACCCCTCCACTTT. The full variable domain, rest sourced from reference TRBV5-6 and TRBJ1-6, is DAGVTQSPTHLIKTRGQQVTLRCSPKSGHDTVSWYQQALGQGPQFIFQYYEEEERQRGNFPDRFSGHQFPNYSSELNVNALLLGDSALYLCASRTRYNSPLHFGNGTRLTVT.